This T cell receptor (beta chain) derives from a study of T cell changes during pregnancy in multiple sclerosis (dated by TCRdb to the late 2010s). In terms of the full investigation: The study looked at changes in the T cell repertoire across pregnancy in women with multiple sclerosis.

The germline V gene (reference sequence) specifies LNHDA as CDR1 and SQIVND as CDR2. The CDR3 has 17 amino acids, counting the end cysteine and phenylalanine. The kept DNA is CDR3 alone, 51 bases in frame from the first base. V and J are trimmed by 4 bases and 4 bases, and the gene matches miss 8 bases of the junction. Library preparation used the immunoSEQ multiplex PCR assay. The immuneACCESS repertoire file appears here via TCRdb, limited to in-frame rearrangements. These files lack a portion of the clones; in checked studies, under half of the deficit traces to unresolved V genes, and the cause of the others is not known. The sample table records roughly 67,000 clones; 91% of these occur just once. The top ten constitute 1.4% of the sample. Comments on this clone: What antigen it recognizes has not been identified. No much larger clonotype is one base removed from it; base qualities were not supplied.

The sample was peripheral blood, taken in the second trimester of pregnancy. The rearrangement joined TRBV19 to TRBJ2-2; 11 of the junction bases match TRBD1. The receptor's source is a female donor with multiple sclerosis, enrolled in a pregnancy study. The CDR3 region reads CASSTGRTGGVTGELFF. The DNA reads TGTGCCAGTAGTACCGGTAGGACAGGGGGCGTCACCGGGGAGCTGTTTTTT.